This record looks at one TCR beta chain sequence and its context. Its antigen is unidentified. The data were obtained in a study of tumor-infiltrating lymphocytes in localized non-small cell lung cancer. General study results and limits: Technical variation could not be separated from intratumor heterogeneity here. TCR sequencing covered a subset of patients with enough tissue. Immunotypes IM1 and IM2 had similar TCR-derived T-cell fractions.

Measured with immunoSEQ multiplex PCR; TCRdb has only the in-frame clones, and not every one. The sample shows thousands of clones, 70% to 75% of them seen only once. The V and J ends lost 1 base and 0 bases respectively, with 5 bases between them. The length of the CDR3 is 15 residues. The germline CDR1 and CDR2 sequences are SGHNT and YYREEE (reference sequence). The chain carries TRBV5-4 and TRBJ2-6; D is ambiguous. The sample was lung tumor tissue. The source is a human donor with non-small cell lung cancer. The CDR3 bases are TGTGCCAGCAGCTTGTATAGCTCTGGGGCCAACGTCCTGACTTTC. It encodes CASSLYSSGANVLTF. The complete variable domain, with remaining parts taken from reference TRBV5-4 and TRBJ2-6, reads ETGVTQSPTHLIKTRGQQVTLRCSSQSGHNTVSWYQQALGQGPQFIFQYYREEENGRGNFPPRFSGLQFPNYSSELNVNALELDDSALYLCASSLYSSGANVLTFGAGSRLTVL.